This T cell receptor beta chain was captured by sequencing in a study of T cells in Graves' hyperthyroidism and ophthalmopathy. Absence of ophthalmopathy progression within 18 months defined stable Graves' hyperthyroidism. Diagnosis of hyperthyroidism was new in patients aged 18 to 65, and its duration was under 2 months. This clonotype has just a few counts. Antigen specificity is unknown. The study's findings and limits: Blood shared most expanded thyroid clonotypes above 0.001.

The source material, RNA transcripts, was used to amplify TCR beta CDR3 regions. The study used the HTBI primer set for a first-round RT-PCR of the TCR CDR3. TCRdb processed the multiplex PCR reads anew with MiXCR; each CDR3 protein has one entry. Among under 450,000 distinct CDR3 sequences listed, 15% to 18% were seen once. The sequencing sample was made of blood. This clonotype originated in a woman younger than 35 with Graves' hyperthyroidism.

CDR3 sequence: CASATGIYNEQFF. In DNA form, the CDR3 reads TGTGCCAGTGCGACGGGGATTTACAATGAGCAGTTCTTC. The chain employs TRBV19 and TRBJ2-1; maybe TRBD2 (5 bases). Deletions cut 8 bases from V and 4 bases from J, with 12 bases between. The CDR3 consists of 13 residues. Per germline, CDR1 LNHDA and CDR2 SQIVND (reference sequence).